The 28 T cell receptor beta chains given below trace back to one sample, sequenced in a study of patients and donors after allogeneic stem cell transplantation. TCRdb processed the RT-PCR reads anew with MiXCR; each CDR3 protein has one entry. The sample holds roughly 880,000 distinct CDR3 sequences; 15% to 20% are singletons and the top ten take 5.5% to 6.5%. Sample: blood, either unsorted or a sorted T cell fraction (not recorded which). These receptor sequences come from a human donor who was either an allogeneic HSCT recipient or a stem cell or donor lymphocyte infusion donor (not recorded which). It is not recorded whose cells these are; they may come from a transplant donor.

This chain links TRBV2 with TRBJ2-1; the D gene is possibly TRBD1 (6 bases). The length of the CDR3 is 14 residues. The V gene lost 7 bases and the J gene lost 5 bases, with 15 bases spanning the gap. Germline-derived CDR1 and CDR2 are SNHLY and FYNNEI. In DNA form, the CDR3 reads TGTGCCAGCACCAGCGGCAGGGGCCACAATGAGCAGTTCTTC. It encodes CASTSGRGHNEQFF.

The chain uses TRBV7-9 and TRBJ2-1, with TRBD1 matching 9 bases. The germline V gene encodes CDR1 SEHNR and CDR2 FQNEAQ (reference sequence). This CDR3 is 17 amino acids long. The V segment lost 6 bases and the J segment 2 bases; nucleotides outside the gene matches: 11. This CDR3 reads CASSLFPGTGPYNEQFF. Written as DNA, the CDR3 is TGTGCCAGCAGTCTCTTCCCGGGGACAGGGCCCTACAATGAGCAGTTCTTC.

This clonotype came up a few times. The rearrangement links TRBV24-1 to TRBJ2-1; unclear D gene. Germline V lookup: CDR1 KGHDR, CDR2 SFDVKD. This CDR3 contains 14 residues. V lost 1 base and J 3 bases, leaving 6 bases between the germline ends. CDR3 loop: CATSDFASYNEQFF. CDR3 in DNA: TGTGCCACCAGTGATTTTGCCAGCTACAATGAGCAGTTCTTC.

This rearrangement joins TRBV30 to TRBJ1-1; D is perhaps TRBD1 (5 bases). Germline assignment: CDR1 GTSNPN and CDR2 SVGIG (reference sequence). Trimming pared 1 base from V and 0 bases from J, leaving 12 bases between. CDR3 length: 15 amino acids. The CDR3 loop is CAWSAPGRMNTEAFF. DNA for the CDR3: TGTGCCTGGAGTGCCCCGGGACGTATGAACACTGAAGCTTTCTTT.

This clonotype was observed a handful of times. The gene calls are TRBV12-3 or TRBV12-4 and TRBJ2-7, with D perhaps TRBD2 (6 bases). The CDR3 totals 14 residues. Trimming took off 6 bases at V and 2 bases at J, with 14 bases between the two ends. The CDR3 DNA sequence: TGTGCCAGCAGGACAAGCGGGCTAACCTACGAGCAGTACTTC. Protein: CASRTSGLTYEQYF.

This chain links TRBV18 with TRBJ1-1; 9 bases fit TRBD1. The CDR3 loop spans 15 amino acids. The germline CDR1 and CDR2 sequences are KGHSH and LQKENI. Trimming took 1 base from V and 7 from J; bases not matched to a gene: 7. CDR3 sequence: CASSPRTGTGNEAFF. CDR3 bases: TGTGCCAGCTCACCACGAACCGGGACAGGGAATGAAGCTTTCTTT.

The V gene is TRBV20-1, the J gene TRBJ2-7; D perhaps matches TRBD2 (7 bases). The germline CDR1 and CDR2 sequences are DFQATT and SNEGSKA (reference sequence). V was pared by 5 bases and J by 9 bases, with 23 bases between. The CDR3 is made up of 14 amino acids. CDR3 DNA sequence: TGCAGTGCTCCCTGGGGGCGGGGGCCCGGCGGGCAGTACTTC. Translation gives CSAPWGRGPGGQYF.

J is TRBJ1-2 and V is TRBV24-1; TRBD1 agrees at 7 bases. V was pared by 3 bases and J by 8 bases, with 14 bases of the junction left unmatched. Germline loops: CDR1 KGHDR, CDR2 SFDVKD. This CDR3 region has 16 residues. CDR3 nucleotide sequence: TGTGCCACCAGTGATCGATCCACGACCGGGACAGTCGGCTACACCTTC. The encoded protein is CATSDRSTTGTVGYTF.

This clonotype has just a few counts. The CDR3 is CSARGDSFNQPQHF. In DNA form, the CDR3 reads TGCAGTGCTAGGGGCGACAGTTTCAATCAGCCCCAGCATTTT. The rearrangement links TRBV20-1 to TRBJ1-5; D might be TRBD1 (5 bases). The CDR3 totals 14 residues. CDR1 DFQATT and CDR2 SNEGSKA come from the germline V gene (reference sequence). The V end lost 3 bases, the J end lost 3 bases, and 12 bases lay between the germline ends.

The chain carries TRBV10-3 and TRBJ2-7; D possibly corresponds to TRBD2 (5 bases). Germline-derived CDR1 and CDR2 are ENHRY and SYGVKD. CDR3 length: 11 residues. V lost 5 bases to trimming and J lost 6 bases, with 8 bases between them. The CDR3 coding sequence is TGTGCCATCAGTACGGGATTCGAGCAGTACTTC. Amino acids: CAISTGFEQYF.

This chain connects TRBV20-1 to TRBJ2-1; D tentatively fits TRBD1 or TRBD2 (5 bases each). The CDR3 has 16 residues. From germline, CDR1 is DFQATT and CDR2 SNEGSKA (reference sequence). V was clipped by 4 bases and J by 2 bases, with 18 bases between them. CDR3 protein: CSATGTARTAYNEQFF. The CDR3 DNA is TGCAGTGCTACCGGGACCGCGAGGACGGCCTACAATGAGCAGTTCTTC.

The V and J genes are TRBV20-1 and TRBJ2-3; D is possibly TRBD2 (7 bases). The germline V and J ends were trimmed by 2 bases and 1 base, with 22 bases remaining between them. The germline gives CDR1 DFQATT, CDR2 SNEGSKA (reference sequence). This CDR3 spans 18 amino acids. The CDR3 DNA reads TGCAGTGCTAGATTGCTGGGGGGGCGTCCGGTGCGCACAGATACGCAGTATTTT. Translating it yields CSARLLGGRPVRTDTQYF.

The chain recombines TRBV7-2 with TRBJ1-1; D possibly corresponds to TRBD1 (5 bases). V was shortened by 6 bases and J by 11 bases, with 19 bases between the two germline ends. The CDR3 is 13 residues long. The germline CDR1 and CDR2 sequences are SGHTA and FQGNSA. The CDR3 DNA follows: TGTGCCAGCAGTTCCCCTGGGGGTTTTGGTGCTTTCTTT. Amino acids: CASSSPGGFGAFF. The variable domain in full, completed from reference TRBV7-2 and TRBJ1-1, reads GAGVSQSPSNKVTEKGKDVELRCDPISGHTALYWYRQSLGQGLEFLIYFQGNSAPDKSGLPSDRFSAERTGGSVSTLTIQRTQQEDSAVYLCASSSPGGFGAFFGQGTRLTVV.

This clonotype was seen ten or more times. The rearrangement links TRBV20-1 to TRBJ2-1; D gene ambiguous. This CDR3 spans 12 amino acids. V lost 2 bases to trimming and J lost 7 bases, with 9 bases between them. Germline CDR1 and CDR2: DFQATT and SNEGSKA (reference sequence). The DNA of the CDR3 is TGCAGTGCTAGAACCCGTTATAATGAGCAGTTCTTC. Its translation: CSARTRYNEQFF.

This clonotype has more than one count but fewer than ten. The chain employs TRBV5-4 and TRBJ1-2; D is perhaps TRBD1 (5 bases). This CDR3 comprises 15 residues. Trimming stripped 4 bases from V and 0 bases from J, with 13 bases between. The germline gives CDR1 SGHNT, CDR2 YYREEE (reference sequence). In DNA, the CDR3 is TGTGCCAGCAGCGGGCCGGGGGGGGCTAACTATGGCTACACCTTC. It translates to CASSGPGGANYGYTF.

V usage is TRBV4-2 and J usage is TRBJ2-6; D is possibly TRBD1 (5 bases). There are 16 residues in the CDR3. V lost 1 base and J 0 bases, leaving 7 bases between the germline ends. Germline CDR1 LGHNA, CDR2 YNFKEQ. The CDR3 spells CASSQGGPSGANVLTF. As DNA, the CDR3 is TGTGCCAGCAGCCAAGGGGGCCCCTCTGGGGCCAACGTCCTGACTTTC.

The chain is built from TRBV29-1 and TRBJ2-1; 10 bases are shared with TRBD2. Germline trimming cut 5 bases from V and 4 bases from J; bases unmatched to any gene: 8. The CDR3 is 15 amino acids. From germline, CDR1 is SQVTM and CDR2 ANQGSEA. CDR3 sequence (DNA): TGCAGCGTTTTTTTAGCGGGAGGTGAATACAATGAGCAGTTCTTC. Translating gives CSVFLAGGEYNEQFF.

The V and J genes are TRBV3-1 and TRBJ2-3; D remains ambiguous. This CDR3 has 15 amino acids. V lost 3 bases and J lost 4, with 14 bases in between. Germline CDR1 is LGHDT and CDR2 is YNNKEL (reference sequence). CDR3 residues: CASSHHTGPADTQYF. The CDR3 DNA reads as TGTGCCAGCAGCCACCATACCGGTCCTGCAGATACGCAGTATTTT.

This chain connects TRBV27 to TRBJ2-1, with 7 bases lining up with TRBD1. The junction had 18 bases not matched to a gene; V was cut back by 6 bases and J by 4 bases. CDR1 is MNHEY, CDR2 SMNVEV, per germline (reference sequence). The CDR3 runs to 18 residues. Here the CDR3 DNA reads TGTGCCAGCAGCCTACAGATCAAAGACAGGGTCAAGTACAATGAGCAGTTCTTC. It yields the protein CASSLQIKDRVKYNEQFF.

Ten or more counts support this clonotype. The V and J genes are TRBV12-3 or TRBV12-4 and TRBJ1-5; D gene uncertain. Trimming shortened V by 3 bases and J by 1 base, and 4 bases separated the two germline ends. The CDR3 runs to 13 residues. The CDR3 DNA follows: TGTGCCAGCAGTTTTTCCAGCAATCAGCCCCAGCATTTT. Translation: CASSFSSNQPQHF.

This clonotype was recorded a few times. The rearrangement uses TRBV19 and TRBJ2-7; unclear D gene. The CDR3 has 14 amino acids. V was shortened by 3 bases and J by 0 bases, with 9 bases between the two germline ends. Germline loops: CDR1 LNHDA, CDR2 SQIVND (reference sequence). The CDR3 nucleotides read TGTGCCAGTAGTATCCCCGGCCGCTCCTACGAGCAGTACTTC. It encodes CASSIPGRSYEQYF.

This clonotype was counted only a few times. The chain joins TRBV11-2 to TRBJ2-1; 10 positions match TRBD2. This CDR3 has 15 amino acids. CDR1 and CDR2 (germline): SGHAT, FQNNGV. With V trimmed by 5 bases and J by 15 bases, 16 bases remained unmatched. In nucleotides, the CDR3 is TGTGCCAGCAGCCCCAACCTTGACCCGGGACTAGCGACGTTCTTC. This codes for CASSPNLDPGLATFF.

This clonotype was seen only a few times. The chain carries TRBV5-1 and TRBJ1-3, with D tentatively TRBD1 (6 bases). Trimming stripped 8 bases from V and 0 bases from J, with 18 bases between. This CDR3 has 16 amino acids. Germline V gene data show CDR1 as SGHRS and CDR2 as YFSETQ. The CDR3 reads CASSPDTGISGNTIYF. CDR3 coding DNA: TGCGCCAGTTCACCCGATACAGGGATCTCTGGAAACACCATATATTTT.

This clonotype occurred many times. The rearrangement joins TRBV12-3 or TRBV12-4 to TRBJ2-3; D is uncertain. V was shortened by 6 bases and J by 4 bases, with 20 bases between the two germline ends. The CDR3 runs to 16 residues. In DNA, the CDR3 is TGTGCCAGCAGCCCCTGGACCGTTCCCACCCCAGATACGCAGTATTTT. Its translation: CASSPWTVPTPDTQYF.

DNA of the CDR3: TGTGCCAGCAGCCGATACAGGGGGCGGGGTCCAGACACCGGGGAGCTGTTTTTT. Its protein product is CASSRYRGRGPDTGELFF. V is TRBV12-3 or TRBV12-4 and J is TRBJ2-2, with 9 bases lining up with TRBD1. The J segment lost 3 bases and the V segment lost 6 bases, leaving 14 bases of the junction unmatched. This CDR3 is built from 18 residues.

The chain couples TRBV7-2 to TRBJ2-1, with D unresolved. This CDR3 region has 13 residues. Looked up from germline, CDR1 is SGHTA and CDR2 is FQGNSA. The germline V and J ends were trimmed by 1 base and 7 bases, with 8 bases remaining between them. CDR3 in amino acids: CASSLEARNEQFF. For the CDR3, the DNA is TGTGCCAGCAGCTTAGAAGCCAGAAATGAGCAGTTCTTC.

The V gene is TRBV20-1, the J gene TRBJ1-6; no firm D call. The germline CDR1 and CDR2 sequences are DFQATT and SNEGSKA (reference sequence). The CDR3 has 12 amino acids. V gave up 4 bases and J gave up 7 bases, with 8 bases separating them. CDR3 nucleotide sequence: TGCAGTGCTACTTTCAAGAATTCACCCCTCCACTTT. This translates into CSATFKNSPLHF.

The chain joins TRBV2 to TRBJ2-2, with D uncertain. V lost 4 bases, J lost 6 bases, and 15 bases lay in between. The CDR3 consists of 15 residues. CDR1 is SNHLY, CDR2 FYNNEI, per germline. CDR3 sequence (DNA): TGTGCCAGCAGTGGGTCTCGTCCAAGGGCCGGGGAGCTGTTTTTT. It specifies CASSGSRPRAGELFF.